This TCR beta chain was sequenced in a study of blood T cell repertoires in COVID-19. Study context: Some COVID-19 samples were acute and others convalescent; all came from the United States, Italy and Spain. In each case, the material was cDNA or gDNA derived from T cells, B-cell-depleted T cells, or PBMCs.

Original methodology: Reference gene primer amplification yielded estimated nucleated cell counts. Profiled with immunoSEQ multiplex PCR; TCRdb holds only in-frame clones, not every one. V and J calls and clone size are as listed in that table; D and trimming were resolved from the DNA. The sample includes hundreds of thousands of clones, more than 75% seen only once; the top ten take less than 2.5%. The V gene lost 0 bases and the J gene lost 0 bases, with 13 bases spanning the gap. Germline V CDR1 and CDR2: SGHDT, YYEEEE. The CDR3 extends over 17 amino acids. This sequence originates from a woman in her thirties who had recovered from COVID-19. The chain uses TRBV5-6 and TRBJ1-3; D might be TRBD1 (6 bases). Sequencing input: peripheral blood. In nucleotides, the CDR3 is TGTGCCAGCAGCTTGGGGGGGACAACCTACTCTGGAAACACCATATATTTT. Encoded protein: CASSLGGTTYSGNTIYF.